The present entry profiles one T cell receptor (beta chain) with its context. Its antigen is unidentified. Naive CD8 cells were CD45RO-negative, positively selected for CCR7, excluding terminally differentiated effector memory CD45RA+ cells. The entry originates in a study of shared clonotypes between healthy human individuals. Study in general: A couple of women and three men aged 18 to 49 made up the donors. Each donor's CD8 memory used one plate, CD8 naive two, each CD4 subset three.

Findings of the study overall: Sharing of clonotypes among donors was expected to vary with sequencing depth.

Here immunoSEQ multiplex PCR was the method, and the copy in TCRdb shows in-frame clones only, minus some. This repertoire shows around 1.9 million clones, approximately 94% found once; its top ten account for approximately 1.7%. The length of the CDR3 is 17 residues. V was shortened by 5 bases and J by 2 bases, with 22 bases between the two germline ends. Germline-derived CDR1 and CDR2 are SGHVS and FNYEAQ. Source material: naive CD8+ T cells from PBMCs. This chain connects TRBV7-6 to TRBJ2-7; maybe TRBD2 (6 bases). The sequence was obtained from a young man in good health. Some clones in this sample may be carry-over from other donors' samples. CDR3 residues: CASSPGPGGTETYEQYF. The CDR3 DNA sequence: TGTGCCAGCAGCCCTGGCCCGGGCGGGACGGAAACCTACGAGCAGTACTTC.